Listed below are T cell receptor beta chains from one sample, sequenced in a study of cytomegalovirus exposure and HLA in healthy donors. Profiling relied on immunoSEQ multiplex PCR, and the TCRdb table lists in-frame clones only, not all of them. In the table there are approximately 200,000 clones, roughly 80% of which are singletons. The specimen sequenced was PBMCs. The receptors were gathered from a man between 18 and 35 years old in good health and CMV-seropositive. The CDR3 runs from the conserved cysteine through the conserved F or W. A D gene is named only where the DNA matches it firmly. Expanded clones get a size class; other rows say once, few or many, or leave the size out.

>-|TRBJ1-4|TRBV5-1|TRBD1
TGCGCCAGCAGGAGGGGACAGGGCTTTAATGAAAAACTGTTTTTT
CASRRGQGFNEKLFF
>once|TRBJ1-1|TRBV11-3|TRBD1
TGTGCCAGCAGCCACGGACAGGGGGCTAATGAAGCTTTCTTT
CASSHGQGANEAFF
>-|TRBJ2-7|TRBV7-9|-
TGTGCCAGCAGCTTTCTGGTAACAGGGACGGAAGAGCAGTACTTC
CASSFLVTGTEEQYF
>-|TRBJ1-2|TRBV2|TRBD1
TGTGCCAGCAGTGAAGTACAGGGGGCGCAGAGCTATGGCTACACCTTC
CASSEVQGAQSYGYTF
>-|TRBJ1-5|TRBV28|-
TGTGCCAGCAGCCCAACAGAAAACAATCAGCCCCAGCATTTT
CASSPTENNQPQHF
>-|TRBJ1-2|TRBV7-2|TRBD1
TGTGCCAGCAGCTTAGGGGACAGGGTGGAGTATGGCTACACCTTC
CASSLGDRVEYGYTF
>-|TRBJ1-3|TRBV18|TRBD1
TGTGCCAGCTCACCAACGACAGGGCATGCCGGAAACACCATATATTTT
CASSPTTGHAGNTIYF
>-|TRBJ1-5|TRBV19|TRBD1
TGTGCCAGTAGGGGGACAGGGAACAATCAGCCCCAGCATTTT
CASRGTGNNQPQHF
>-|TRBJ1-4|TRBV7-7|TRBD1
TGTGCCAGCAGCCGGGACAGGGAGGGAAAACTGTTTTTT
CASSRDREGKLFF
>once|TRBJ1-1|TRBV28|-
TGTGCCAGCATGGAGGATGAAGCTTTCTTT
CASMEDEAFF
>few|TRBJ2-7|TRBV27|-
TGTGCCAGCAGACCAGGCGCCCTCGGGGGTATGGAGGAGCAGTACTTC
CASRPGALGGMEEQYF
>-|TRBJ1-2|TRBV29-1|TRBD1
TGCAGCGTTGTGGGACAGGGGGTCTATGGCTACACCTTC
CSVVGQGVYGYTF
>-|TRBJ2-1|TRBV21-1|-
TGTGCCAGCAGCCTATTTTGGGACAGGGGTATCAATGAGCAGTTCTTC
CASSLFWDRGINEQFF
>-|TRBJ2-5|TRBV4-2|-
TGTGCCAGCAGCGGAGGGGGGGTGAATGAGACCCAGTACTTC
CASSGGGVNETQYF
>-|TRBJ2-1|TRBV29-1|TRBD2
TGCAGCGTTGAAGGCGTAGCGGGAGGCCCCAGGGAGCAGTTCTTC
CSVEGVAGGPREQFF
>-|TRBJ2-2|TRBV9|TRBD1
TGTGCCAGCAGCGTAGGACAGGGGTCGGGCGGGGAGCTGTTTTTT
CASSVGQGSGGELFF
>-|TRBJ2-1|TRBV6-4|TRBD2
TGTGCCAGCAGTGGCTTGAGCGGGAGTAATAATGAGCAGTTCTTC
CASSGLSGSNNEQFF
>-|TRBJ2-1|TRBV5-1|TRBD1
TGCGCCAGCAGCTTGGTTGGGGACAGGGGCCTGGATGAGCAGTTCTTC
CASSLVGDRGLDEQFF
>-|TRBJ1-2|TRBV28|-
TGTGCCAGCAGTAATACAGGTGGTTTTGGCTACACCTTC
CASSNTGGFGYTF
>-|TRBJ2-7|TRBV13|TRBD1
TGTGCCAGCAGCTTAGTGGGACAGGGGAAAAACTACGAGCAGTACTTC
CASSLVGQGKNYEQYF
>-|TRBJ2-2|TRBV28|-
TGTGCCAGCAGTTTATTTCAGGAGCTGTTTTTT
CASSLFQELFF
>few|TRBJ2-5|TRBV27|-
TGTGCCAGCAGCCAGGACAGCGAAGAGACCCAGTACTTC
CASSQDSEETQYF
>-|TRBJ2-3|TRBV28|TRBD1
TGTGCCAGCAGTTTACTTTCCGACAGGGCCCGCACAGATACGCAGTATTTT
CASSLLSDRARTDTQYF
>once|TRBJ2-7|TRBV14|TRBD2
TGTGCCAGCAGCCCTGGCCGACGAGGACTAGTGACAGCGAATCCTCAGCAGTACTTC
CASSPGRRGLVTANPQQYF
>-|TRBJ2-3|TRBV23-1|TRBD2
TGCGCCAGCAGCCACCACCGAAGGGCGGGAGCTAGCACAGATACGCAGTATTTT
CASSHHRRAGASTDTQYF
>-|TRBJ2-7|TRBV7-6|-
TGTGCCAGCAGCCCCCTTCGGGGGGGACAGAGCTACGAGCAGTACTTC
CASSPLRGGQSYEQYF
>-|TRBJ2-3|TRBV30|TRBD2
TGTGCCTGGATGGAAATAGCGGGAGGATTCAGGGGTTCGCAGTATTTT
CAWMEIAGGFRGSQYF
>-|TRBJ2-2|TRBV7-2|-
TGTGCCAGCAGCTTAGTGCCCCTCCGACTCACCGGGGAGCTGTTTTTT
CASSLVPLRLTGELFF
>-|TRBJ1-1|TRBV25-1|-
TGTGCCAGCACCAGTCGAGTGGGGGCTAGAACTGAAGCTTTCTTT
CASTSRVGARTEAFF
>-|TRBJ2-7|TRBV11-2|-
TGTGCCAGCAGCTCAATGAGGCTCTCCTACGAGCAGTACTTC
CASSSMRLSYEQYF
>-|TRBJ2-5|TRBV7-6|TRBD2
TGTGCCAGCAGCTTATCCGCGGGAGGGGAGACCCAGTACTTC
CASSLSAGGETQYF
>few|TRBJ2-1|TRBV11-2|TRBD2
TGTGCCAGCAGCTCAAGGGGAGGGAAGGGCTACAATGAGCAGTTCTTC
CASSSRGGKGYNEQFF
>-|TRBJ2-5|TRBV9|TRBD2
TGTGCCAGCAGCGTACTAGCGGGCCAAGAGACCCAGTACTTC
CASSVLAGQETQYF
>once|TRBJ2-4|TRBV2|-
TGTGCCAGCACCCTCGACAGAAACATTCAGTACTTC
CASTLDRNIQYF
>-|TRBJ1-2|TRBV30|-
TGTGCCTGGAATTCAGGGTTCTATGGCTACACCTTC
CAWNSGFYGYTF
>once|TRBJ2-7|TRBV5-4|TRBD2
TGTGCCAGCAGCGCCAGACTAGCCACCTCCGAGCAGTACTTC
CASSARLATSEQYF
>-|TRBJ2-7|TRBV6-5|TRBD1
TGTGCCAGCAGCCGGACAGGGGACGTGGACGAGCAGTACTTC
CASSRTGDVDEQYF
>-|TRBJ2-2|TRBV7-2|TRBD1
TGTGCCAGCGGCAGGGGGAAGAACACCGGGGAGCTGTTTTTT
CASGRGKNTGELFF
>-|TRBJ2-3|TRBV9|TRBD2
TGTGCCAGCAGCGTAGAAATAGCGGGACCGTCTTCGGGCACAGATACGCAGTATTTT
CASSVEIAGPSSGTDTQYF
>few|TRBJ2-1|TRBV6-5|-
TGTGCCAGCAGCCCACACCACAATGAGCAGTTCTTC
CASSPHHNEQFF
>-|TRBJ2-1|TRBV7-9|-
TGTGCCAGCACCATGGGACGGGAGGAGCAGTTCTTC
CASTMGREEQFF
>-|TRBJ2-2|TRBV4-3|TRBD1
TGCGCCAGCAGCCAAGGAGGGGGACAGGGGGACACCGGGGAGCTGTTTTTT
CASSQGGGQGDTGELFF
>once|TRBJ2-1|TRBV6-5|TRBD2
TGTGCCAGCAGGCCGGGACTAGCGGGAGAATCGTCACAGTTCTTC
CASRPGLAGESSQFF
>-|TRBJ1-4|TRBV7-2|TRBD1
TGTGCCAGCAGCTTAGCGTTAACAGGGGGCACTAATGAAAAACTGTTTTTT
CASSLALTGGTNEKLFF
>-|TRBJ2-4|TRBV14|TRBD1
TGTGCCAGCAGCCACCGAGGACAGGGAGGCAAAAACATTCAGTACTTC
CASSHRGQGGKNIQYF
>few|TRBJ2-7|TRBV27|TRBD1
TGTGCCCCTAGGGCGGGACAGGGTCTCCACGAGCAGTACTTC
CAPRAGQGLHEQYF
>-|TRBJ2-3|TRBV7-6|TRBD2
TGTGCCAGCAGCTTAGCGCTAGCGGGACGCACAGATACGCAGTATTTT
CASSLALAGRTDTQYF
>once|TRBJ2-3|TRBV19|-
TGTGCCAGTAGTATAGCAGGGATGGGGGATACGCAGTATTTT
CASSIAGMGDTQYF
>-|TRBJ2-7|TRBV30|-
TGTGCCTGGAGTGTAAGCGGATCGGACTACGAGCAGTACTTC
CAWSVSGSDYEQYF
>-|TRBJ1-3|TRBV27|-
TGTGCCAGCAGTTTACAATCTGGAAACACCATATATTTT
CASSLQSGNTIYF
>-|TRBJ2-7|TRBV20-1|-
TGCAGTGCAACCTGGGGCCACGAGCAGTACTTC
CSATWGHEQYF
>-|TRBJ2-7|TRBV6-1|TRBD2
TGTGCCAGCAGTGAAAGCGGGGGTAGCTCCTACGAGCAGTACTTC
CASSESGGSSYEQYF
>-|TRBJ1-5|TRBV6-5|TRBD1
TGTGCCAGCAGGGGACAGGGCAATCAGCCCCAGCATTTT
CASRGQGNQPQHF